Shown below are 32 T cell receptor beta chains from a single sample sequenced in a study of regulatory T cells in long-lasting Graves disease. As for time point: persistent/refractory GD, antithyroid drugs over 5 years with positive TRAb. The TCR library was made from RNA that had been extracted from PBMCs in TRIzol. TCR beta libraries were built with iRepertoire HTBI primers and Arm-PCR of CDR3 regions. TCRdb reanalysed the multiplex PCR reads using MiXCR and keeps one entry per CDR3 protein. The table records a few hundred thousand distinct CDR3 sequences, 20% to 25% of them present only once. The sequencing used peripheral blood mononuclear cells (PBMCs), collected when the disease was refractory, from a patient treated with antithyroid drugs. Every receptor here comes from a female donor with Graves disease.

There are many counts of this clonotype. The chain is built from TRBV20-1 and TRBJ2-5; D is unclear. V was trimmed by 6 bases and J by 4 bases, leaving 12 bases between them. CDR3 size: 12 residues. CDR1 DFQATT and CDR2 SNEGSKA come from the germline V gene (reference sequence). CDR3 loop: CSARQSPETQYF. In nucleotides, the CDR3 is TGCAGTGCCCGCCAATCCCCAGAGACCCAGTACTTC.

This clonotype was recorded at least ten times. The rearrangement uses TRBV2 and TRBJ1-1; the match to TRBD1 covers 9 bases. Germline assignment: CDR1 SNHLY and CDR2 FYNNEI. The CDR3 is 16 residues long. Unmatched junction bases numbered 17, after V lost 10 bases and J lost 5 bases. The CDR3 loop reads CATNVGQGSMGTEAFF. The CDR3 DNA sequence: TGTGCCACCAACGTTGGACAGGGGAGTATGGGAACTGAAGCTTTCTTT. Looking up the rest from reference TRBV2 and TRBJ1-1 gives the full variable domain: EPEVTQTPSHQVTQMGQEVILRCVPISNHLYFYWYRQILGQKVEFLVSFYNNEISEKSEIFDDQFSVERPDGSNFTLKIRSTKLEDSAMYFCATNVGQGSMGTEAFFGQGTRLTVV.

This clonotype occurred many times. This chain uses TRBV19 with TRBJ1-5; D unresolved. The CDR3 totals 18 residues. Looked up from germline, CDR1 is LNHDA and CDR2 is SQIVND (reference sequence). V was shortened by 5 bases and J by 0 bases, with 20 bases between the two germline ends. CDR3 sequence: CASSPGLPAGYSNQPQHF. CDR3 nucleotides: TGTGCCAGTAGTCCCGGACTCCCGGCGGGATATAGCAATCAGCCCCAGCATTTT.

As regards this clonotype: A read error may account for a junction end that differs from germline. This rearrangement joins TRBV5-1 to TRBJ1-4; TRBD1 is a possible D gene (5 bases). Germline CDR1 SGHRS, CDR2 YFSETQ. This CDR3 spans 15 amino acids. CDR3 coding DNA: TGTGCCAGCAGCTTAGAGGGGACGACTAATGAAAAACTGTTTTTT. It codes for CASSLEGTTNEKLFF. The whole variable domain, filled in from reference TRBV5-1 and TRBJ1-4, reads KAGVTQTPRYLIKTRGQQVTLSCSPISGHRSVSWYQQTPGQGLQFLFEYFSETQRNKGNFPGRFSGRQFSNSRSEMNVSTLELGDSALYLCASSLEGTTNEKLFFGSGTQLSVL.

This clonotype was found many times. This chain connects TRBV15 to TRBJ2-7, with a tentative D call TRBD1 (6 bases). Germline V gene sequence: CDR1 LNHNV, CDR2 YYDKDF (reference sequence). V lost 2 bases to trimming and J lost 3 bases, with 23 bases between them. CDR3 size: 18 residues. CDR3 bases: TGTGCCACCAGCAGAATAGGGACAACTCGATCAGGGGACTACGAGCAGTACTTC. Its translation: CATSRIGTTRSGDYEQYF.

This clonotype was detected a few times. This chain connects TRBV19 to TRBJ2-7; D not resolved. Germline V gene data show CDR1 as LNHDA and CDR2 as SQIVND (reference sequence). The CDR3 is 13 residues long. Trimming left V 6 bases short and J 7 bases short, with 16 bases between. The CDR3: CASRNGPYGEQYF. Here the CDR3 DNA reads TGTGCCAGTAGAAACGGACCCTACGGTGAGCAGTACTTC.

CDR3 nucleotides: TGTGCCAGCAGCTTACTAACTGAGCAGTACTTC. This sequence encodes CASSLLTEQYF. The chain carries TRBV7-9 and TRBJ2-7, with no clear D. Germline lookup yields CDR1 SEHNR and CDR2 FQNEAQ (reference sequence). This CDR3 has 11 residues. Trimming removed 2 bases from V and 7 bases from J, with 6 bases in between. Looking up the rest from reference TRBV7-9 and TRBJ2-7 gives the full variable domain: DTGVSQNPRHKITKRGQNVTFRCDPISEHNRLYWYRQTLGQGPEFLTYFQNEAQLEKSRLLSDRFSAERPKGSFSTLEIQRTEQGDSAMYLCASSLLTEQYFGPGTRLTVT.

The V and J genes are TRBV7-2 and TRBJ2-5; D is perhaps TRBD2 (6 bases). The V end was cut by 7 bases, the J end by 6 bases, with 21 bases between. CDR3 size: 15 residues. Germline CDR1 reads SGHTA; CDR2 reads FQGNSA. The CDR3 nucleotides are TGTGCCAGCACCCCGGACTCCGGGGGACCGAAGACCCAGTACTTC. This gives the protein CASTPDSGGPKTQYF.

Ten or more counts support this clonotype. This chain joins TRBV27 and TRBJ1-4; TRBD1 agrees at 9 bases. CDR3 size: 15 residues. V lost 7 bases to trimming and J lost 8 bases; unmatched junction nucleotides: 11. Per the germline V gene, CDR1 is MNHEY and CDR2 is SMNVEV (reference sequence). Written as DNA, the CDR3 is TGTGCCAGCACCAACCACGGGACAGGGAACGAAAAACTGTTTTTT. As protein: CASTNHGTGNEKLFF.

This clonotype rates as medium-sized. The chain employs TRBV29-1 and TRBJ2-5; 8 bases align to TRBD1. The J segment lost 5 bases and the V segment lost 3 bases, leaving 11 bases of the junction unmatched. The V gene's germline CDR1 is SQVTM and CDR2 ANQGSEA. This CDR3 comprises 15 residues. CDR3 region: CSVEPARGRDETQYF. The CDR3 DNA is TGCAGCGTTGAGCCTGCCAGGGGGCGTGATGAGACCCAGTACTTC.

The J gene is TRBJ2-6, the V gene TRBV3-1; D unresolved. The CDR3 is 17 amino acids. The V and J ends lost 4 bases and 0 bases respectively, with 13 bases between them. Germline CDR1 is LGHDT and CDR2 is YNNKEL (reference sequence). The CDR3 loop is CASSPARAFSGANVLTF. In DNA form, the CDR3 reads TGTGCCAGCAGCCCCGCCCGGGCGTTCTCTGGGGCCAACGTCCTGACTTTC.

The chain has TRBV6-1 and TRBJ1-5; D ambiguous. The V end was cut by 2 bases, the J end by 0 bases, with 5 bases between. CDR3 length: 14 residues. CDR1 MNHNS and CDR2 SASEGT come from the germline V gene. The DNA of the CDR3 is TGTGCCAGCAGTGAATCAGATAGCAATCAGCCCCAGCATTTT. Encoded protein: CASSESDSNQPQHF.

CDR3 region: CSARLPIAEEKLFF. The CDR3 coding sequence is TGCAGTGCTAGATTACCTATCGCGGAGGAAAAACTGTTTTTT. V is TRBV20-1 and J is TRBJ1-4, with no clear D. The CDR3 is made up of 14 amino acids. V was clipped by 2 bases and J by 8 bases, with 15 bases between them. In germline, CDR1 is DFQATT, CDR2 SNEGSKA (reference sequence).

This clonotype was seen a handful of times. The J gene is TRBJ2-7, the V gene TRBV7-2; TRBD1 might be the D (6 bases). V lost 5 bases and J 0 bases, leaving 11 bases between the germline ends. Germline V gene sequence: CDR1 SGHTA, CDR2 FQGNSA. The CDR3 has 14 residues. In nucleotides, the CDR3 is TGTGCCAGCAGCATTACAGGGCGCTCCTACGAGCAGTACTTC. It codes for CASSITGRSYEQYF.

CDR3 DNA sequence: TGCAGTGCTAGAGGACTGGGCTACGAGCAGTACTTC. Amino acids: CSARGLGYEQYF. The V call is TRBV20-1, the J call TRBJ2-7; D is unresolved. This CDR3 region has 12 residues. Trimming took off 1 base at V and 3 bases at J, with 7 bases between the two ends. Germline V gene lookup returns CDR1 DFQATT and CDR2 SNEGSKA (reference sequence).

The J gene is TRBJ2-7, the V gene TRBV28; D possibly corresponds to TRBD1 (6 bases). In germline, CDR1 is MDHEN, CDR2 SYDVKM. Trimming took 6 bases from V and 5 from J, leaving 20 bases between them. This CDR3 is built from 15 residues. CDR3 bases: TGTGCCAGCAGAACTCCGGCACAGGGCACGCACGAGCAGTACTTC. As protein: CASRTPAQGTHEQYF.

The chain carries TRBV29-1 and TRBJ1-4; D is unclear. The V end lost 4 bases, the J end lost 5 bases, and 14 bases lay between the germline ends. The CDR3 covers 14 residues. Germline V CDR1 and CDR2: SQVTM, ANQGSEA. This chain's CDR3 is CSVGSRRINEKLFF. The CDR3 DNA follows: TGCAGCGTTGGGTCTCGGCGAATAAATGAAAAACTGTTTTTT.

This clonotype was seen a few times. CDR3 nucleotide sequence: TGTGCCAGCAGTTACTCGGGGACAGGGAAGACTGAAGCTTTCTTT. Its translation is CASSYSGTGKTEAFF. The chain couples TRBV6-2 or TRBV6-3 to TRBJ1-1; 9 nucleotides line up with TRBD1. The CDR3 runs 15 residues. From germline, CDR1 is MNHEY and CDR2 SVGEGT. With V trimmed by 0 bases and J by 5 bases, 4 bases remained unmatched.

This chain connects TRBV20-1 to TRBJ2-7; D might be TRBD2 (6 bases). Trimming left V 5 bases short and J 0 bases short, with 23 bases between. This CDR3 is built from 17 residues. CDR1 is DFQATT, CDR2 SNEGSKA, per germline (reference sequence). In nucleotides, the CDR3 is TGCAGTGCTGAAGGCTACGGGAACCCGGGACTCTCCTACGAGCAGTACTTC. This encodes CSAEGYGNPGLSYEQYF.

This clonotype was recorded at least ten times. The chain recombines TRBV12-3 or TRBV12-4 with TRBJ1-1, with D perhaps TRBD1 (5 bases). V was pared by 7 bases and J by 1 base, with 13 bases between. The CDR3 length is 14 residues. The CDR3 coding sequence is TGTGCCAGCACCACCGGGACGGAGAACACTGAAGCTTTCTTT. This translates into CASTTGTENTEAFF.

Details on this clonotype: Being one base from a much bigger clone, this may be a read error. The chain uses TRBV2 and TRBJ2-7, with D uncertain. The CDR3 spans 11 residues. The V gene's germline CDR1 is SNHLY and CDR2 FYNNEI. CDR3 DNA: TGTGCCAGCAGCGGTAACTACGAGCGGTACTTC. This gives the protein CASSGNYERYF.

The V gene is TRBV28, the J gene TRBJ2-3; D is uncertain. V was clipped by 2 bases and J by 2 bases, with 5 bases between them. The germline V gene has CDR1 MDHEN and CDR2 SYDVKM. The CDR3 has 13 amino acids. The CDR3, as DNA: TGTGCCAGCAGTTTAGGGCTCACAGATACGCAGTATTTT. Encoded protein: CASSLGLTDTQYF.

The rearrangement joins TRBV28 to TRBJ2-7; 9 bases are a match to TRBD1. Unmatched junction bases numbered 6, after V lost 5 bases and J lost 4 bases. This CDR3 is 14 amino acids long. The V gene's germline CDR1 is MDHEN and CDR2 SYDVKM. CDR3 loop: CASSGYRGRYEQYF. The CDR3 DNA reads as TGTGCCAGCAGTGGATACAGGGGGCGGTACGAGCAGTACTTC.

The table lists this clonotype with many counts. The V gene is TRBV28, the J gene TRBJ2-6; D may be TRBD2 (6 bases). Germline lookup yields CDR1 MDHEN and CDR2 SYDVKM. The V end was cut by 3 bases, the J end by 2 bases, with 11 bases between. The CDR3 is 16 residues long. The CDR3 coding sequence is TGTGCCAGCAGTTTGGAAGCGGGTACTGGGGCCAACGTCCTGACTTTC. It specifies CASSLEAGTGANVLTF.

The sample holds many counts of this clonotype. V and J are TRBV6-2 or TRBV6-3 and TRBJ1-1, with TRBD1 identical over 7 bases. The trim removed 4 bases at V and 1 base at J, leaving 6 bases unmatched. Germline V CDR1 and CDR2: MNHEY, SVGEGT. There are 15 residues in the CDR3. The CDR3 nucleotides are TGTGCCAGCAGTTTCCGGGACAGAGCGAACACTGAAGCTTTCTTT. This gives the protein CASSFRDRANTEAFF.

Concerning this clonotype itself: This may come from a read error, since a much larger clone is one base off. V usage is TRBV6-8 and J usage is TRBJ1-1; D ambiguous. The germline CDR1 and CDR2 sequences are MNHGY and SAAAGT. V shed 0 bases and J shed 1 base, with 6 bases lying between them. The CDR3 consists of 14 residues. CDR3 DNA: TGTGCCAGCAGTTACTCGCCGGGGAACACTGAAGCTTTCTTT. As protein: CASSYSPGNTEAFF.

This clonotype was recorded many times. The rearrangement links TRBV12-3 or TRBV12-4 to TRBJ2-7, with unresolved D. Trimming removed 3 bases from V and 6 bases from J, with 24 bases in between. The CDR3 loop spans 17 amino acids. CDR3 DNA: TGTGCCAGCAGTTTGGCTGGGGTGAGGTTGGAAATCGGCGAGCAGTACTTC. Its translation: CASSLAGVRLEIGEQYF.

The chain combines TRBV12-3 or TRBV12-4 with TRBJ1-2; 7 bases are shared with TRBD1. The CDR3 sequence is 17 residues long. After removal of 2 bases from V and 4 bases from J, the junction contained 13 bases not matched to a gene. The CDR3 region has the DNA TGTGCCAGCAGTTTAAATACAGGGGTGCCCCGAGGCTATGGCTACACCTTC. Its protein is CASSLNTGVPRGYGYTF.

CDR3 residues: CSASTGGGYGYTF. The CDR3 DNA reads TGCAGCGCATCGACAGGGGGCGGCTATGGCTACACCTTC. The V gene is TRBV29-1, the J gene TRBJ1-2; 10 nucleotides line up with TRBD1. J was trimmed by 4 bases and V by 7 bases; bases with no gene match: 6. The CDR3 has 13 amino acids. Germline lookup yields CDR1 SQVTM and CDR2 ANQGSEA.

The rearrangement joins TRBV15 to TRBJ2-3; D is possibly TRBD1 (5 bases). The V gene's germline CDR1 is LNHNV and CDR2 YYDKDF (reference sequence). V lost 1 base to trimming and J lost 4 bases, with 18 bases between them. The CDR3 is 17 amino acids. CDR3 amino acids: CATSRGEPGFRADTQYF. CDR3 nucleotide sequence: TGTGCCACCAGCAGAGGTGAACCGGGTTTCAGGGCAGATACGCAGTATTTT.

This clonotype was found a few times. The V and J genes are TRBV18 and TRBJ1-1; D is possibly TRBD1 (6 bases). The V end lost 3 bases, the J end lost 1 base, and 9 bases lay between the germline ends. Looked up from germline, CDR1 is KGHSH and CDR2 is LQKENI. The CDR3 length is 14 residues. This CDR3 is CASSPEQGNTEAFF. DNA for the CDR3: TGTGCCAGCTCACCCGAACAGGGGAACACTGAAGCTTTCTTT. Complete variable domain (other parts from reference TRBV18 and TRBJ1-1): NAGVMQNPRHLVRRRGQEARLRCSPMKGHSHVYWYRQLPEEGLKFMVYLQKENIIDESGMPKERFSAEFPKEGPSILRIQQVVRGDSAAYFCASSPEQGNTEAFFGQGTRLTVV.

The gene calls are TRBV18 and TRBJ2-7; no clear D. There are 14 residues in the CDR3. V was shortened by 6 bases and J by 1 base, with 13 bases between the two germline ends. The germline gives CDR1 KGHSH, CDR2 LQKENI. The chain's CDR3 is CASSPRRTSYEQYF. The DNA of the CDR3 is TGTGCCAGCTCGCCAAGGAGAACGTCCTACGAGCAGTACTTC.